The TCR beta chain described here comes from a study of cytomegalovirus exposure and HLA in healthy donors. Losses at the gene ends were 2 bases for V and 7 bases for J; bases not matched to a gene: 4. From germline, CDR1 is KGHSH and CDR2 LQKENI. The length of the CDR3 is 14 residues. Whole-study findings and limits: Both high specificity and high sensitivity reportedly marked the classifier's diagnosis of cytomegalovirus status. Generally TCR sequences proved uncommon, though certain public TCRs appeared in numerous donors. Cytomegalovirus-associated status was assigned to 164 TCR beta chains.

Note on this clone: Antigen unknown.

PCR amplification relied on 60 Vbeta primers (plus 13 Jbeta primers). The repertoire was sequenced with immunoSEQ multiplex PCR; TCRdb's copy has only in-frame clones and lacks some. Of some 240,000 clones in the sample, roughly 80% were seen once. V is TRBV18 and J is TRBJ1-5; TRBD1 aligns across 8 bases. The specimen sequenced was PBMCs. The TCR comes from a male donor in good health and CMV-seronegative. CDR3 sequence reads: CASSPGQGVQPQHF. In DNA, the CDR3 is TGTGCCAGCTCACCAGGACAGGGCGTACAGCCCCAGCATTTT.